The 30 T cell receptor beta chains below all came from one sample that was sequenced in a study of Ad26.COV2.S vaccination and SARS-CoV-2 variants. The treatment was: 19 received Ad26.COV2.S at low or high dose, single or two shots; roughly five received placebo; per-sample allocation not given. Day 63 following the first vaccine or placebo injection was when the samples were taken. Data came from immunoSEQ multiplex PCR; TCRdb stores just in-frame clones and leaves some out. This table has 300,000 to 400,000 clones, roughly 84% appearing once. Material: peripheral blood, obtained in a trial of Ad26.COV2.S vaccine versus placebo. The receptor source for this set is a person aged 18-65 years who received the Ad26.COV2.S COVID-19 vaccine or a placebo.

The V call is TRBV3-1 (or the pseudogene TRBV3-2), the J call TRBJ1-1; 7 positions match TRBD1. The CDR3 runs 15 residues. Germline V lookup: CDR1 LGHDT, CDR2 YNNKEL (reference sequence). V lost 5 bases and J lost 0; bases outside the gene matches: 6. CDR3 region: CASSKRDSMNTEAFF. DNA of the CDR3: TGTGCCAGCAGCAAACGGGACAGTATGAACACTGAAGCTTTCTTT.

This clone was counted a few times. The chain employs TRBV4-1 and TRBJ1-1; D ambiguous. The germline V gene encodes CDR1 MGHRA and CDR2 YSYEKL. This CDR3 has 11 amino acids. Trimming left V 1 base short and J 11 bases short, with 8 bases between. CDR3 bases: TGCGCCAGCAGCCAAGGGATCGATGCTTTCTTT. Its translation: CASSQGIDAFF.

This chain connects TRBV6-5 to TRBJ1-5, with D uncertain. This CDR3 has 15 residues. The germline V gene has CDR1 MNHEY and CDR2 SVGAGI. V lost 5 bases to trimming and J lost 1 base, with 12 bases between them. The chain's CDR3 is CASSRAGLSNQPQHF. As DNA, the CDR3 is TGTGCCAGCAGTAGGGCGGGGTTGAGCAATCAGCCCCAGCATTTT.

V usage is TRBV7-3 and J usage is TRBJ1-3; D is unresolved. CDR1 SGHTA and CDR2 FQGTGA come from the germline V gene. This CDR3 contains 15 residues. Trimming took 1 base from V and 0 from J, leaving 7 bases between them. CDR3 loop: CASSLNGPSGNTIYF. The CDR3 DNA follows: TGTGCCAGCAGCTTAAACGGGCCCTCTGGAAACACCATATATTTT.

V usage is TRBV11-2 and J usage is TRBJ1-1; D uncertain. From germline, CDR1 is SGHAT and CDR2 FQNNGV. With 2 bases removed from V and 1 base from J, the gap between germline ends came to 11 bases. The CDR3 spans 15 residues. DNA of the CDR3: TGTGCCAGCAGCTTAAGTCGACAACCGAACACTGAAGCTTTCTTT. Translation gives CASSLSRQPNTEAFF.

The V gene is TRBV10-3, the J gene TRBJ1-3; D is ambiguous. Trimming took off 9 bases at V and 0 bases at J, with 15 bases between the two ends. The CDR3 has 15 amino acids. The germline CDR1 and CDR2 sequences are ENHRY and SYGVKD. CDR3: CAIRTATRSGNTIYF. The CDR3 DNA follows: TGTGCCATAAGGACCGCCACTCGCTCTGGAAACACCATATATTTT.

This clone was seen only once. The chain employs TRBV9 and TRBJ1-1; D is ambiguous. The germline V and J ends were trimmed by 0 bases and 4 bases, with 10 bases remaining between them. There are 14 residues in the CDR3. Germline V CDR1 and CDR2: SGDLS, YYNGEE. The CDR3 sequence: CASSVVAGITEAFF. Here the CDR3 DNA reads TGTGCCAGCAGCGTAGTAGCGGGGATCACTGAAGCTTTCTTT. Full variable domain (outside the CDR3, taken from reference TRBV9 and TRBJ1-1): DSGVTQTPKHLITATGQRVTLRCSPRSGDLSVYWYQQSLDQGLQFLIQYYNGEERAKGNILERFSAQQFPDLHSELNLSSLELGDSALYFCASSVVAGITEAFFGQGTRLTVV.

The chain has TRBV4-2 and TRBJ2-3, with 11 bases identical to TRBD2. The CDR3 length is 17 residues. V lost 2 bases to trimming and J lost 0 bases; unmatched junction nucleotides: 4. Germline values: CDR1 LGHNA, CDR2 YNFKEQ. CDR3 sequence: CASSQTTSGVSTDTQYF. CDR3 coding DNA: TGTGCCAGCAGCCAAACGACTAGCGGGGTTAGCACAGATACGCAGTATTTT.

This CDR3 is CASSPTSQRGTGELFF. Here the CDR3 DNA reads TGTGCCAGCAGCCCGACCAGCCAAAGGGGGACCGGGGAGCTGTTTTTT. The V gene is TRBV4-2, the J gene TRBJ2-2; D is possibly TRBD1 (6 bases). Trimming cost V 4 bases and J 5 bases, with 17 bases left between them. The germline V gene has CDR1 LGHNA and CDR2 YNFKEQ. The CDR3 covers 16 residues.

The genes are TRBV5-1 and TRBJ2-3, with a possible D match to TRBD2 (5 bases). The CDR3 spans 15 residues. The V end lost 2 bases, the J end lost 3 bases, and 13 bases lay between the germline ends. Per the germline V gene, CDR1 is SGHRS and CDR2 is YFSETQ. For the CDR3, the DNA is TGCGCCAGCAGCTTTGTCGGGGATGAAACAGATACGCAGTATTTT. Translated: CASSFVGDETDTQYF.

This sequence joins TRBV7-3 and TRBJ2-7; 9 bases agree with TRBD1. V was pared by 5 bases and J by 4 bases, with 6 bases of the junction left unmatched. There are 14 residues in the CDR3. CDR1 and CDR2 from the germline V gene are SGHTA and FQGTGA. The DNA for the CDR3 is TGTGCCAGCAGCACGACGGACAGGGGTTACGAGCAGTACTTC. Encoded protein: CASSTTDRGYEQYF.

The rearrangement joins TRBV28 to TRBJ1-1; TRBD1 matches at 7 bases. This CDR3 spans 12 amino acids. The J segment lost 10 bases and the V segment lost 5 bases, leaving 7 bases of the junction unmatched. Germline CDR1 MDHEN, CDR2 SYDVKM. CDR3 sequence: CASSQQGPGAFF. In nucleotides, the CDR3 is TGTGCCAGCAGTCAACAGGGGCCCGGAGCTTTCTTT.

Concerning this clone: Given a much more abundant clone one base away, this may be a read error. The genes are TRBV7-8 and TRBJ2-7; no clear D gene. The CDR3 consists of 10 residues. Trimming left V 2 bases short and J 4 bases short, with 0 bases between. Germline CDR1 and CDR2: SGHVS and FQNEAQ. This CDR3 is CASSLYEQYF. For the CDR3, the DNA is TGTGCCAGCAGCTTATACGAGCAGTACTTC.

The rearrangement joins TRBV7-3 to TRBJ2-2, with 10 bases that match TRBD1. This CDR3 is built from 15 residues. Germline assignment: CDR1 SGHTA and CDR2 FQGTGA. V was pared by 5 bases and J by 7 bases, with 7 bases of the junction left unmatched. In DNA form, the CDR3 reads TGTGCCAGCAGCCACCGGGACAGGGGCGTCGGGGAGCTGTTTTTT. Residues: CASSHRDRGVGELFF.

The chain recombines TRBV27 with TRBJ1-3; no firm D call. Trimming pared 4 bases from V and 0 bases from J, leaving 7 bases between. Germline loops: CDR1 MNHEY, CDR2 SMNVEV (reference sequence). This CDR3 contains 14 residues. CDR3 in amino acids: CASSSLSSGNTIYF. Here the CDR3 DNA reads TGTGCCAGCAGTTCCCTGAGCTCTGGAAACACCATATATTTT.

V is TRBV9 and J is TRBJ2-1; D is uncertain. CDR1 SGDLS and CDR2 YYNGEE come from the germline V gene. There are 12 residues in the CDR3. V gave up 1 base and J gave up 9 bases, with 8 bases separating them. The CDR3 region has the DNA TGTGCCAGCAGCGTATCGACAACTGAGCAGTTCTTC. Residues: CASSVSTTEQFF.

In nucleotides, the CDR3 is TGTGCCAGCAGCTTGGACCGTCAAGATACGCAGTATTTT. This encodes CASSLDRQDTQYF. The chain employs TRBV5-6 and TRBJ2-3; unclear D gene. The CDR3 is made up of 13 amino acids. Per the germline V gene, CDR1 is SGHDT and CDR2 is YYEEEE. V was shortened by 0 bases and J by 5 bases, with 7 bases between the two germline ends.

The chain joins TRBV3-1 (or the pseudogene TRBV3-2) to TRBJ1-3; D not certain. Germline CDR1 reads LGHDT; CDR2 reads YNNKEL (reference sequence). CDR3 length: 12 residues. V shed 0 bases and J shed 6 bases, with 3 bases lying between them. CDR3 sequence reads: CASSQEPNTIYF. The CDR3, as DNA: TGTGCCAGCAGCCAAGAACCAAACACCATATATTTT.

This chain joins TRBV18 and TRBJ1-2; D unresolved. Per the germline V gene, CDR1 is KGHSH and CDR2 is LQKENI. Trimming left V 1 base short and J 3 bases short, with 6 bases between. The CDR3 consists of 13 residues. In nucleotides, the CDR3 is TGTGCCAGCTCACCACAGGAATACTATGGCTACACCTTC. The encoded protein is CASSPQEYYGYTF.

In this sample, this clone turned up a few times. The chain links TRBV7-9 to TRBJ2-1, with 10 bases that match TRBD1. The CDR3 is made up of 15 amino acids. Unmatched junction bases numbered 4, after V lost 4 bases and J lost 4 bases. Germline V gene sequence: CDR1 SEHNR, CDR2 FQNEAQ (reference sequence). CDR3 sequence (DNA): TGTGCCAGCAGCTCGAGACAGGGGGCTTACAATGAGCAGTTCTTC. Its protein product is CASSSRQGAYNEQFF.

This clone was observed a handful of times. Other DNA sequences within the sample encode an identical CDR3. V is TRBV4-1 and J is TRBJ2-7; 7 positions match TRBD2. Unmatched junction bases numbered 0, after V lost 1 base and J lost 6 bases. The CDR3 length is 12 residues. Per germline, CDR1 MGHRA and CDR2 YSYEKL. CDR3 amino acids: CASSQGGGEQYF. DNA of the CDR3: TGCGCCAGCAGCCAAGGGGGGGGCGAGCAGTACTTC.

V usage is TRBV4-1 and J usage is TRBJ1-3; a weak D match, TRBD1 (6 bases). Germline V gene lookup returns CDR1 MGHRA and CDR2 YSYEKL. The CDR3 has 15 amino acids. V dropped 5 bases and J dropped 4 bases, with 15 bases sitting between them. The CDR3: CASSFAGDSGNTIYF. CDR3 in DNA: TGCGCCAGCAGCTTTGCAGGGGATTCGGGAAACACCATATATTTT.

The V gene is TRBV18, the J gene TRBJ1-2, with D maybe TRBD1 (5 bases). This CDR3 is 14 amino acids long. Germline V gene data show CDR1 as KGHSH and CDR2 as LQKENI. Trimming stripped 8 bases from V and 8 bases from J, with 21 bases between. The CDR3 region has the DNA TGTGCCAGCACCGTATTCCGGGGCGCAGAGGGCTACACCTTC. Encoded protein: CASTVFRGAEGYTF.

The chain has TRBV19 and TRBJ1-1; D is perhaps TRBD1 (5 bases). Trimming stripped 5 bases from V and 3 bases from J, with 13 bases between. The CDR3 has 14 residues. Germline lookup yields CDR1 LNHDA and CDR2 SQIVND (reference sequence). CDR3 in DNA: TGTGCCAGTAGTTCAGACAGCTCAGACACTGAAGCTTTCTTT. This gives the protein CASSSDSSDTEAFF.

The chain uses TRBV27 and TRBJ1-5; TRBD1 aligns across 8 bases. Trimming took 5 bases from V and 0 from J; bases not matched to a gene: 15. Germline V gene sequence: CDR1 MNHEY, CDR2 SMNVEV (reference sequence). The CDR3 is 19 residues long. The CDR3 bases are TGTGCCAGCAGTCCGAAGGGACAGGATTTGAGTTATAGCAATCAGCCCCAGCATTTT. Translation: CASSPKGQDLSYSNQPQHF.

This chain joins TRBV18 and TRBJ2-2; a possible D gene is TRBD1 (6 bases). V was clipped by 5 bases and J by 8 bases, with 9 bases between them. There are 12 residues in the CDR3. The V gene's germline CDR1 is KGHSH and CDR2 LQKENI. The CDR3 sequence is CASSTGKGELFF. The CDR3 DNA reads as TGTGCCAGCTCAACAGGGAAGGGGGAGCTGTTTTTT.

The V call is TRBV4-1, the J call TRBJ1-1, with 8 bases aligning to TRBD1. Germline CDR1 and CDR2: MGHRA and YSYEKL. The CDR3 totals 13 residues. Trimming at V came to 3 bases and at J to 8 bases, leaving 5 bases not matched to a gene. The CDR3 DNA reads TGCGCCAGCAGCCACAGGGGGCAGAGGGAAGCTTTCTTT. It yields the protein CASSHRGQREAFF.

The chain joins TRBV11-2 to TRBJ1-6, with D uncertain. Looked up from germline, CDR1 is SGHAT and CDR2 is FQNNGV. V lost 5 bases and J lost 3, with 5 bases in between. The CDR3 is 13 amino acids. CDR3 residues: CASSPNYNSPLHF. CDR3 DNA sequence: TGTGCCAGCAGCCCTAACTATAATTCACCCCTCCACTTT.

V gene TRBV3-1 (or the pseudogene TRBV3-2) combines with J gene TRBJ2-3, with 8 bases fitting TRBD2. CDR1 and CDR2 from the germline V gene are LGHDT and YNNKEL (reference sequence). The CDR3 contains 15 residues. The trim removed 1 base at V and 1 base at J, leaving 1 base unmatched. CDR3 protein: CASSQVRGGTDTQYF. In nucleotides, the CDR3 is TGTGCCAGCAGCCAAGTGCGGGGGGGCACAGATACGCAGTATTTT.

The rearrangement joins TRBV13 to TRBJ1-4; 9 bases are a match to TRBD1. The CDR3 sequence is 14 residues long. With 5 bases clipped from V and 8 bases from J, the junction kept 6 bases outside the gene matches. Germline CDR1 is PRHDT and CDR2 is FYEKMQ (reference sequence). CDR3 sequence: CASSAQGAWEKLFF. CDR3 DNA sequence: TGTGCCAGCAGCGCACAGGGGGCGTGGGAAAAACTGTTTTTT.